The clone carrying this TCR beta chain was observed many times. Germline assignment: CDR1 DFQATT and CDR2 SNEGSKA (reference sequence). CDR3 length: 13 amino acids. Trimming stripped 5 bases from V and 5 bases from J, with 15 bases between. The PBMCs were sourced from fresh peripheral blood (about 10 ml). The source of the sample is a study of T cells in Graves' hyperthyroidism and ophthalmopathy. Amplified TCR beta CDR3 regions came from RNA transcripts. First-round RT-PCR targeting the TCR CDR3 was performed with the HTBI primer set. TCRdb redid the calling of the multiplex PCR reads with MiXCR, one entry per CDR3 protein. Of about 510,000 distinct CDR3 sequences in the sample, approximately 14% were seen once.

This TCR was recovered from a woman aged 40 to 50 with Graves' hyperthyroidism. This chain joins TRBV20-1 and TRBJ2-5; D might be TRBD1 (6 bases). Sequenced: blood. The DNA for the CDR3 is TGCAGTGCTCCACCGACAGGCCGCGAGACCCAGTACTTC. Translating it yields CSAPPTGRETQYF.